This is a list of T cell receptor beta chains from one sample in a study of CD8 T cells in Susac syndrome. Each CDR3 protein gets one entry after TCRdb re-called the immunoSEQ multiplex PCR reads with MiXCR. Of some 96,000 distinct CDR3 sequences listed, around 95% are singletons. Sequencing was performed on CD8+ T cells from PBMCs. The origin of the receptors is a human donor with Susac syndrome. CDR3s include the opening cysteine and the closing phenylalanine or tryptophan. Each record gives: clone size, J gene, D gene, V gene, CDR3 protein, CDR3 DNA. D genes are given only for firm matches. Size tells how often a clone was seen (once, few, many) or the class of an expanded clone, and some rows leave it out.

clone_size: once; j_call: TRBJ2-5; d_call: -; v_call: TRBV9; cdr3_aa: CASSQSARGGETQYF; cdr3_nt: TGTGCCAGCTCACAATCGGCTAGGGGTGGGGAGACCCAGTACTTC
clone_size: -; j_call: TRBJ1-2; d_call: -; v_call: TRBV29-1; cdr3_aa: CSVGDSYGYTF; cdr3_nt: TGCAGCGTTGGTGACAGCTATGGCTACACCTTC
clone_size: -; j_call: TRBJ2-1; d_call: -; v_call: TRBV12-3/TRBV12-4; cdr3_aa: CASSLSGGIEYEQFF; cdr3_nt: TGTGCCAGCAGTTTGTCTGGCGGGATCGAGTATGAGCAGTTCTTC
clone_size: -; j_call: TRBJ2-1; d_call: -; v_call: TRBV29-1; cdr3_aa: CSVRGRVGVNEQFF; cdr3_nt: TGCAGCGTCCGGGGACGCGTTGGGGTAAATGAGCAGTTCTTC
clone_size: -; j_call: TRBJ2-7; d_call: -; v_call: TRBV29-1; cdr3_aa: CSVESSEHEQYF; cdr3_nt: TGCAGCGTTGAATCGAGCGAGCACGAGCAGTACTTC
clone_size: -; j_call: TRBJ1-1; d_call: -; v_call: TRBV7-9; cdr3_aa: CASSNSGEGDEAFF; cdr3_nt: TGTGCCAGCAGTAATTCTGGGGAGGGAGATGAAGCTTTCTTT
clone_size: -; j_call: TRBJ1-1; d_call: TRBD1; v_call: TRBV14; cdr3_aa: CASSQRTGRWAFF; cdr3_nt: TGTGCCAGCAGCCAAAGGACAGGGAGGTGGGCTTTCTTT
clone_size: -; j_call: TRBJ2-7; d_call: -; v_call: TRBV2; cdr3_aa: CATGTNSYEQYF; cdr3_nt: TGTGCCACAGGGACAAATTCCTACGAGCAGTACTTC
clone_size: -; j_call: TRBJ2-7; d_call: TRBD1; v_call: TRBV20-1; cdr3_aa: CSARDRGQGPYEQYF; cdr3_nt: TGCAGTGCTAGAGATCGGGGACAGGGTCCCTACGAGCAGTACTTC
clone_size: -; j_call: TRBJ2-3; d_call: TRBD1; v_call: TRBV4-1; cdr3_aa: CASSHPGTVLTDTQYF; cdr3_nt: TGCGCCAGCAGCCACCCTGGGACAGTACTCACAGATACGCAGTATTTT